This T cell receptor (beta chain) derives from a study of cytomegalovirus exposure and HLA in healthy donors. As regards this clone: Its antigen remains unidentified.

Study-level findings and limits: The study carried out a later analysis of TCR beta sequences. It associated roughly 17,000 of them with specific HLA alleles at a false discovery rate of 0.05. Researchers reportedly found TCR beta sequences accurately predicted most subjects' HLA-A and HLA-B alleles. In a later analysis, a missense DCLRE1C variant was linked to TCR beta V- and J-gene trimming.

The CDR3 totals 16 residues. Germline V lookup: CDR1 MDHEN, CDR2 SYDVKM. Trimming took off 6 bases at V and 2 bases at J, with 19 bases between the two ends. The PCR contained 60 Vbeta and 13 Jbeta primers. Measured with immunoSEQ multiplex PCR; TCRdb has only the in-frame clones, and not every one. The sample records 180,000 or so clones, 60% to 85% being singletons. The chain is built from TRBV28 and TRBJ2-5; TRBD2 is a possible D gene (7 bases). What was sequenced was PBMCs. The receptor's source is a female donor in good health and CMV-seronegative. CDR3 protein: CASSPGQRGFQETQYF. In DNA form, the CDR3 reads TGTGCCAGCAGCCCCGGACAGCGGGGATTTCAAGAGACCCAGTACTTC.